The entry that follows covers one T cell receptor (beta chain) sequence. The antigen remains unidentified. Scientists ran DNA taken from cultured CD4+ T cells through the Oncomine TCR Beta short-read assay for sequencing. Cultured CD4+ T cells yielded the extracted genomic DNA. MiXCR, applied by TCRdb to the PCR reads, yields one record per CDR3 protein. The sample lists about 9,100 distinct CDR3 sequences, around a third occurring once. The sample comes from a study of vaccination and CD4 T cells after COVID-19. As for the study in general: SARS-CoV-2, HCoV-NL63, HCoV-OC43 and HCoV-229E supplied the overlapping spike peptides used to stimulate cells.

Treatment indicated: approximately 9-day PBMC culture with coronavirus spike peptide pools or control peptides (ViraFEST assay). CD4+ T-cell collection from the unexposed donor predated the COVID-19 pandemic (2011-2018). Expanded clonotypes were found by TCR sequencing after peptide-pool stimulation (ViraFEST). The CDR3 contains 16 residues. The ends lost 4 bases at V and 9 bases at J; junction bases unmatched: 9. Germline V gives CDR1 LGHNA, CDR2 YNFKEQ. The gene calls are TRBV4-2 and TRBJ2-1; 13 positions match TRBD2. Source material: CD4+ T cells from blood, cultured in vitro. The source of this sequence is a human donor in good health. The CDR3 DNA follows: TGTGCCAGCAGCCCAGGGACTAGCGGGAAGGGGAGTGAGCAGTTCTTC. This gives the protein CASSPGTSGKGSEQFF.